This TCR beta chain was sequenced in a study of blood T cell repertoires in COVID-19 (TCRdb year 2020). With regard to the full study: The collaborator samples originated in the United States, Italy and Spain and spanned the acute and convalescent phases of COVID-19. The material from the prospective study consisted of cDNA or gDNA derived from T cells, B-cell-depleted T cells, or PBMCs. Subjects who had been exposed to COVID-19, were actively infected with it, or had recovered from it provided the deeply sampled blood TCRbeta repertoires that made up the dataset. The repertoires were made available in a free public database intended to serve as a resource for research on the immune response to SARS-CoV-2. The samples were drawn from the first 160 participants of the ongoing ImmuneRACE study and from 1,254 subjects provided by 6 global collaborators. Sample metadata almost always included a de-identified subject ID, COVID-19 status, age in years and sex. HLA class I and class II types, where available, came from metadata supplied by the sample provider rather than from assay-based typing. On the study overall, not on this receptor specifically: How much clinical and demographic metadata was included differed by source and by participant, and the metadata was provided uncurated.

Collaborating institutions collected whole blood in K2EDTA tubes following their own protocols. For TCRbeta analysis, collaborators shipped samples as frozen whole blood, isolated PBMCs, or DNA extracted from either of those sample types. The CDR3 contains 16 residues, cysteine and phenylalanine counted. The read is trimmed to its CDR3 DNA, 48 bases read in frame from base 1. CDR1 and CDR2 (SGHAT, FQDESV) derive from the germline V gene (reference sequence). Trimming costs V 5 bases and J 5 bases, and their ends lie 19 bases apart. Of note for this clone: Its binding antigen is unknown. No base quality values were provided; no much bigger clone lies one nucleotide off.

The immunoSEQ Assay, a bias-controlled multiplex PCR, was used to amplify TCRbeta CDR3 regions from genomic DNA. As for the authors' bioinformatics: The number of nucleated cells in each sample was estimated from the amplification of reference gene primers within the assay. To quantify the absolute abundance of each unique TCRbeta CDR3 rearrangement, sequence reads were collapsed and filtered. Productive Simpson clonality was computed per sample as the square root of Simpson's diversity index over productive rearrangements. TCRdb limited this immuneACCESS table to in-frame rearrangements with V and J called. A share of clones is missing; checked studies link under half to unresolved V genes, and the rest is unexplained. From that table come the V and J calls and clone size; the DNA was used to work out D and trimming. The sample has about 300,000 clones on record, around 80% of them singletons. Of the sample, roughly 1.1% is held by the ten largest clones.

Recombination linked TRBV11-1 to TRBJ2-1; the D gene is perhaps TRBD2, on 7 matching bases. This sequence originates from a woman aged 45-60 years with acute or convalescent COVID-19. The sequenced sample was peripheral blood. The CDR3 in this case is CASSGEGGTLDNEQFF. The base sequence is TGTGCCAGCAGCGGGGAGGGGGGGACCCTCGACAATGAGCAGTTCTTC.